This entry describes one T cell receptor beta chain. Some clones are missing from TCRdb's copy, which holds only in-frame ones; the method was immunoSEQ multiplex PCR. The repertoire consists of over 55,000 clones, with approximately 96% occurring once and the leading ten covering approximately 0.9%. This CDR3 region has 16 residues. Trimming removed 5 bases at V and 3 bases at J, with 20 bases between. Germline values: CDR1 SGHAT, CDR2 FQDESV (reference sequence). This sample stems from a study of cytomegalovirus exposure and HLA in healthy donors. Input material: PBMCs. V gene TRBV11-1 combines with J gene TRBJ2-7; a weak D match, TRBD1 (5 bases). This TCR was sampled from a man between 18 and 29 years old in good health and CMV-seronegative. The CDR3 DNA sequence: TGTGCCAGCAGCAACCCCGCCGATAGGGGCCGCTACGAGCAGTACTTC. It specifies CASSNPADRGRYEQYF.